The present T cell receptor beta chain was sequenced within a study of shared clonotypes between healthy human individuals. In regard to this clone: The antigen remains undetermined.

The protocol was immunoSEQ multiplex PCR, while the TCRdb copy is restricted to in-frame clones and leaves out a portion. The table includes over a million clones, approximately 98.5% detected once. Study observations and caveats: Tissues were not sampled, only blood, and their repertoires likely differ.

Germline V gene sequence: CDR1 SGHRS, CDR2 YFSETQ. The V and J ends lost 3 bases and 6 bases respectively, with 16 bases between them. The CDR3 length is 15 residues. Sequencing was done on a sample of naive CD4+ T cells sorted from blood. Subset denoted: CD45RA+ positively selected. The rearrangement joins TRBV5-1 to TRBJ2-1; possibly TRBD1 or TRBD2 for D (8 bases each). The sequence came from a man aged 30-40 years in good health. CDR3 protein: CASSSDRAGGNEQFF. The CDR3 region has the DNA TGCGCCAGCAGCTCGGACAGGGCGGGAGGCAATGAGCAGTTCTTC.